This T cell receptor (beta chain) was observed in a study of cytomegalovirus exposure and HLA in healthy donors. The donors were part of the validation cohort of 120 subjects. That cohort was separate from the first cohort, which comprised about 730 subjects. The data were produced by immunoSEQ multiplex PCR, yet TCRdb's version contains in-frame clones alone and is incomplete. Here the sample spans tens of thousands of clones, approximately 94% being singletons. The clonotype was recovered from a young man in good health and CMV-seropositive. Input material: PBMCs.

CDR3 loop: CASSLVVALALGANVLTF. CDR3 sequence (DNA): TGTGCCAGCAGCTTGGTTGTAGCGCTGGCTTTAGGGGCCAACGTCCTGACTTTC. This chain uses TRBV5-4 with TRBJ2-6; TRBD2 is a possible D gene (5 bases). The CDR3 is 18 amino acids. The germline CDR1 and CDR2 sequences are SGHNT and YYREEE (reference sequence). With 0 bases removed from V and 4 bases from J, the gap between germline ends came to 17 bases.